This passage covers 3 T cell receptor beta chains from one sample sequenced in a study of type 1 regulatory T cells. TCRdb recomputed calls from the reads with MiXCR, one row per CDR3 protein. Of 88,000 or so distinct CDR3 sequences listed, about 28% were seen once; the top ten hold less than 2.5%. Sequenced material: CD4+ T cells, either the whole sample or a sorted fraction (not recorded which). These receptors were obtained from a human donor in good health.

The CDR3 spells CASSLGQGSSPLHF. The CDR3 nucleotides read TGTGCCAGCAGCCTGGGACAGGGGAGTTCACCCCTCCACTTT. The chain links TRBV7-2 to TRBJ1-6; TRBD1 aligns across 10 bases. The CDR3 sequence is 14 residues long. Germline CDR1 reads SGHTA; CDR2 reads FQGNSA. Trimming took 5 bases from V and 9 from J; bases not matched to a gene: 4.

This clonotype was counted once. V is TRBV24-1 and J is TRBJ2-2, with D possibly matching TRBD2 (5 bases). The ends were cut back, 1 base at V and 6 bases at J, with 11 bases in the middle. Germline CDR1 and CDR2: KGHDR and SFDVKD. This CDR3 is built from 15 residues. CDR3 protein: CATSDFSDSPGELFF. CDR3 in DNA: TGTGCCACCAGTGATTTCTCGGACTCACCCGGGGAGCTGTTTTTT.

The chain carries TRBV7-8 and TRBJ2-2; D uncertain. The V end was cut by 5 bases, the J end by 4 bases, with 11 bases between. Germline loops: CDR1 SGHVS, CDR2 FQNEAQ. This CDR3 spans 14 amino acids. CDR3 residues: CASSRRQGTGELFF. CDR3 DNA: TGTGCCAGCAGCCGCCGGCAAGGCACCGGGGAGCTGTTTTTT.